The sequence of this TCR beta chain was determined in a study of cytomegalovirus exposure and HLA in healthy donors. Primers: 60 Vbeta forward and 13 Jbeta reverse. The repertoire was sequenced with immunoSEQ multiplex PCR; TCRdb's copy has only in-frame clones and lacks some. The table shows under 200,000 clones, with roughly 74% occurring only once. CDR1 and CDR2 (germline): SEHNR, FQNEAQ (reference sequence). This CDR3 has 13 amino acids. V was shortened by 3 bases and J by 6 bases, with 10 bases between the two germline ends. Study outcomes and limitations: Earlier results showed most TCR beta V segments being productive about 87% or about 30% of the time. Within a later analysis, the majority of CMV-associated TCR beta chains appeared HLA-restricted.

Healthy bone marrow donors supplied every sample. Worth noting for this clone: Antigen specificity is unknown.

Sequencing was performed on PBMCs. The origin of this receptor is a woman in her 30s in good health and CMV-seronegative. This sequence joins TRBV7-9 and TRBJ2-3, with D possibly matching TRBD1 (7 bases). This CDR3 reads CASSFRGEDTQYF. As DNA, the CDR3 is TGTGCCAGCAGCTTCAGGGGGGAGGATACGCAGTATTTT.